These 15 T cell receptor beta chains were all obtained from the same sample, sequenced in a study of PD-1 blockade in classical Hodgkin lymphoma (dated by TCRdb to 2018 to 2020). The library relied on the immunoSEQ multiplex PCR assay. What TCRdb holds here is the immuneACCESS table cut down to in-frame rearrangements. Part of the clones is not present; checked against another copy, under half of the missing clones reflect an unresolved V gene, and the others are unexplained. This sample gives 150,000 or so clones in total; nearly 80% of them show up just once. The ten largest clones add up to roughly 8.4% of the sample. The time point label corresponds to: cycle 2 day 1 (C2D1) of nivolumab. Every trial patient had relapsed following autologous stem cell transplantation, and prior brentuximab vedotin exposure was what differed among cohorts A, B and C. The specimen comprised peripheral blood mononuclear cells (PBMCs), sampled before the second cycle of nivolumab. All receptors come from a human donor with classical Hodgkin lymphoma.

This sequence joins TRBV28 and TRBJ2-1; 10 nucleotides line up with TRBD1. Trimming at V came to 5 bases and at J to 3 bases, leaving 7 bases not matched to a gene. The CDR3 runs 16 residues. CDR1 is MDHEN and CDR2 is SYDVKM in the germline V gene. The CDR3 loop is CASSPRQGAGYNEQFF. In nucleotides, the CDR3 is TGTGCCAGCAGTCCGAGACAGGGGGCGGGCTACAATGAGCAGTTCTTC.

The chain is built from TRBV6-5 and TRBJ1-2; no clear D gene. The germline V gene encodes CDR1 MNHEY and CDR2 SVGAGI. V lost 2 bases and J 7 bases, leaving 14 bases between the germline ends. The length of the CDR3 is 14 residues. CDR3 residues: CASSYTLFGVGYTF. CDR3 coding DNA: TGTGCCAGCAGTTACACCCTATTTGGAGTTGGCTACACCTTC.

On this clone: This may be a read error: a much more frequent sequence differs by one nucleotide. The chain has TRBV6-6 and TRBJ2-7; D remains ambiguous. V was clipped by 1 base and J by 3 bases, with 1 base between them. The CDR3 consists of 11 residues. From germline, CDR1 is MNHNY and CDR2 SVGAGI (reference sequence). The CDR3 DNA sequence: TGTGCCAGCAGTTACTACTACGAGCAGTACTTC. This encodes CASSYYYEQYF.

The chain combines TRBV7-2 with TRBJ2-1; D is possibly TRBD2 (5 bases). The V gene lost 4 bases and the J gene lost 4 bases, with 14 bases spanning the gap. Germline CDR1 SGHTA, CDR2 FQGNSA. There are 15 residues in the CDR3. CDR3 protein: CASSSAVRAYNEQFF. DNA of the CDR3: TGTGCCAGCAGCTCAGCGGTGAGGGCTTACAATGAGCAGTTCTTC.

CDR3 protein: CAWSKGQQGEAGELFF. In DNA, the CDR3 is TGTGCCTGGAGTAAGGGCCAACAGGGTGAGGCCGGGGAGCTGTTTTTT. This rearrangement joins TRBV30 to TRBJ2-2; tentative D call: TRBD1 (6 bases). The CDR3 loop spans 16 amino acids. Trimming stripped 2 bases from V and 6 bases from J, with 19 bases between. Germline CDR1 and CDR2: GTSNPN and SVGIG (reference sequence). Drawing the rest from reference TRBV30 and TRBJ2-2, the complete variable domain is SQTIHQWPATLVQPVGSPLSLECTVEGTSNPNLYWYRQAAGRGLQLLFYSVGIGQISSEVPQNLSASRPQDRQFILSSKKLLLSDSGFYLCAWSKGQQGEAGELFFGEGSRLTVL.

This chain connects TRBV7-3 to TRBJ2-1, with 9 bases matching TRBD1. Germline CDR1 and CDR2: SGHTA and FQGTGA. The CDR3 loop spans 16 amino acids. The ends lost 3 bases at V and 5 bases at J; junction bases unmatched: 8. The CDR3 region is CASSLGGTGMHNEQFF. The CDR3, as DNA: TGTGCCAGCAGCTTGGGCGGGACAGGGATGCACAATGAGCAGTTCTTC.

This clone occurred once. The genes are TRBV6-5 and TRBJ1-1; the D is unclear. CDR1 MNHEY and CDR2 SVGAGI come from the germline V gene. The ends were cut back, 0 bases at V and 3 bases at J, with 11 bases in the middle. This CDR3 has 15 amino acids. The CDR3 coding sequence is TGTGCCAGCAGTTACTCGGGAGTGTCTTACACTGAAGCTTTCTTT. This sequence encodes CASSYSGVSYTEAFF.

V usage is TRBV28 and J usage is TRBJ2-7, with TRBD1 matching 7 bases. V was pared by 8 bases and J by 2 bases, with 3 bases of the junction left unmatched. This CDR3 is built from 12 residues. Per the germline V gene, CDR1 is MDHEN and CDR2 is SYDVKM. The CDR3 sequence is CASAGTAYEQYF. DNA for the CDR3: TGTGCCAGCGCCGGGACAGCCTACGAGCAGTACTTC.

This clone was counted only a few times. This chain joins TRBV5-1 and TRBJ2-5; TRBD2 aligns across 7 bases. Germline assignment: CDR1 SGHRS and CDR2 YFSETQ. The CDR3 contains 16 residues. V was pared by 1 base and J by 0 bases, with 6 bases of the junction left unmatched. The CDR3 nucleotides read TGCGCCAGCAGCTTGCGTCCTAGCGGAGACCAAGAGACCCAGTACTTC. Protein sequence: CASSLRPSGDQETQYF.

The chain uses TRBV5-4 and TRBJ2-3, with D perhaps matching TRBD2 (5 bases). The CDR3 runs to 15 residues. In germline, CDR1 is SGHNT, CDR2 YYREEE (reference sequence). Trimming pared 6 bases from V and 4 bases from J, leaving 18 bases between. The CDR3 loop reads CASTSPGGLADTQYF. The DNA of the CDR3 is TGTGCCAGCACCTCCCCAGGCGGGTTGGCAGATACGCAGTATTTT.

On this clone: This sample also contains other DNA sequences that code for the same CDR3. The genes are TRBV10-3 and TRBJ1-1; D might be TRBD1 (5 bases). Germline V lookup: CDR1 ENHRY, CDR2 SYGVKD. The CDR3 totals 12 residues. The V gene lost 7 bases and the J gene lost 1 base, with 7 bases spanning the gap. The CDR3: CAITQGNTEAFF. CDR3 sequence (DNA): TGTGCCATCACTCAGGGGAACACTGAAGCTTTCTTT.

The table lists this clone with a count of one. The CDR3 sequence: CASTLPGASGTSEQYF. Written as DNA, the CDR3 is TGTGCCAGCACCCTACCGGGGGCTAGCGGGACGTCCGAGCAGTACTTC. The chain recombines TRBV6-6 with TRBJ2-7; 9 positions match TRBD2. Germline CDR1 MNHNY, CDR2 SVGAGI (reference sequence). This CDR3 contains 16 residues. Trimming took 7 bases from V and 6 from J; bases not matched to a gene: 16.

This clone was seen a few times. The rearrangement joins TRBV6-6 to TRBJ2-5; TRBD2 agrees at 12 bases. J was trimmed by 4 bases and V by 6 bases; bases with no gene match: 6. Germline values: CDR1 MNHNY, CDR2 SVGAGI (reference sequence). This CDR3 contains 15 residues. The CDR3 DNA follows: TGTGCCAGCAGATACAGACTAGCGGGAGTAGAGACCCAGTACTTC. Translation gives CASRYRLAGVETQYF.

The chain recombines TRBV4-2 with TRBJ2-5; D is ambiguous. V dropped 1 base and J dropped 5 bases, with 5 bases sitting between them. Germline-derived CDR1 and CDR2 are LGHNA and YNFKEQ. The CDR3 has 12 residues. This CDR3 is CASSQGWETQYF. The CDR3 nucleotides read TGTGCCAGCAGCCAAGGGTGGGAGACCCAGTACTTC.

The genes are TRBV5-1 and TRBJ2-7; 7 nucleotides agree with TRBD2. This CDR3 region has 15 residues. Germline assignment: CDR1 SGHRS and CDR2 YFSETQ. V shed 4 bases, J shed 0 bases, and the junction held 7 bases outside the gene matches. The DNA for the CDR3 is TGCGCCAGCAGCAAACTAGCGCCGAGCTCCTACGAGCAGTACTTC. Amino acids: CASSKLAPSSYEQYF.